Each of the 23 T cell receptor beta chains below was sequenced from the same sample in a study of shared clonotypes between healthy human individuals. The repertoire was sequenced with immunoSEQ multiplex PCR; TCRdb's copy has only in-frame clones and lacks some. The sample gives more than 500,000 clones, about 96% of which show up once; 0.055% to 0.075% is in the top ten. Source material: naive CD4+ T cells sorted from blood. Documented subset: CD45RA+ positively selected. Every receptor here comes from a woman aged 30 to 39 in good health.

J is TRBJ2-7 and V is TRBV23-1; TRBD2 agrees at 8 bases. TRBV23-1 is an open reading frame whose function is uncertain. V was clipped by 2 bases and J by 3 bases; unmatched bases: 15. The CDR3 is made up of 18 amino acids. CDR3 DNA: TGCGCCAGCAGTCAAGGGCTTTTGGATCGTAGCGGGGTCTACGAGCAGTACTTC. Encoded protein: CASSQGLLDRSGVYEQYF.

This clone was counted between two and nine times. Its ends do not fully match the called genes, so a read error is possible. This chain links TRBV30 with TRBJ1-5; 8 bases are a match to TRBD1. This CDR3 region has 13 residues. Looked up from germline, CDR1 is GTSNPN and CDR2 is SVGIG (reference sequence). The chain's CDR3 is CAWSPGGNQPQHF. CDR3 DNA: TGTGCCTGGAGTCCAGGGGGCAACCAGCCCCAGCATTTT.

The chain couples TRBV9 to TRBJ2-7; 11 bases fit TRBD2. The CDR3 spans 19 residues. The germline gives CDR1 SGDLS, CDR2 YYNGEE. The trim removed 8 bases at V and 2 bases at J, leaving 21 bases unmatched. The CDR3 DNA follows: TGTGCCAGTTCCCCGACCCCCGGACTAGCGGGTGTCCTTACCTACGAGCAGTACTTC. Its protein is CASSPTPGLAGVLTYEQYF.

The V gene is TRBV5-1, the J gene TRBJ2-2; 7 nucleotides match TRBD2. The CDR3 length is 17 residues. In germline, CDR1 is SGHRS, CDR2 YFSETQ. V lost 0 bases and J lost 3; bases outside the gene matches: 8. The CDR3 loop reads CASSLDRGVLYTGELFF. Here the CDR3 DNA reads TGCGCCAGCAGCTTGGATCGGGGGGTTTTGTACACCGGGGAGCTGTTTTTT.

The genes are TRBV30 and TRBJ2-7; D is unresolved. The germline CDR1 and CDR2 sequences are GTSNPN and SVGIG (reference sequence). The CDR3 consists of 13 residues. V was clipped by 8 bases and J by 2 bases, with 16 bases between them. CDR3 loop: CAGSRGSPYEQYF. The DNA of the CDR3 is TGTGCCGGTAGTCGAGGCAGCCCCTACGAGCAGTACTTC.

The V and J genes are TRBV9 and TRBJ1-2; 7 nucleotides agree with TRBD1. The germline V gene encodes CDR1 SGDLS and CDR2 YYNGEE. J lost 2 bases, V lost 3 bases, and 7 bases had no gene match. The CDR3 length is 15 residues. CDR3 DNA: TGTGCCAGCAGCGACCGGGACAGCATAAACTATGGCTACACCTTC. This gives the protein CASSDRDSINYGYTF.

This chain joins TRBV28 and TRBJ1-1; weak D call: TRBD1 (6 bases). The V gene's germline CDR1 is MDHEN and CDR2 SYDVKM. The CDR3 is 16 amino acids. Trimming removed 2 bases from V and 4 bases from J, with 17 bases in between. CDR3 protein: CASSLREGDGFTEAFF. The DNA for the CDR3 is TGTGCCAGCAGTTTAAGGGAGGGGGATGGGTTCACTGAAGCTTTCTTT.

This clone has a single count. CDR3 sequence reads: CASSSGTSPDTQYF. The CDR3 coding sequence is TGCGCCAGCAGCTCAGGGACTTCCCCAGATACGCAGTATTTT. The rearrangement joins TRBV5-1 to TRBJ2-3; D is perhaps TRBD2 (6 bases). This CDR3 is 14 amino acids long. Trimming cost V 3 bases and J 4 bases, with 12 bases left between them. The germline V gene encodes CDR1 SGHRS and CDR2 YFSETQ.

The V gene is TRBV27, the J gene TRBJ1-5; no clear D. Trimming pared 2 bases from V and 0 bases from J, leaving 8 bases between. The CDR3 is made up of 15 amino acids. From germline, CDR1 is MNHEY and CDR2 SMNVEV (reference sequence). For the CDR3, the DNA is TGTGCCAGCAGTTTAAGTCAGAATAGCAATCAGCCCCAGCATTTT. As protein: CASSLSQNSNQPQHF.

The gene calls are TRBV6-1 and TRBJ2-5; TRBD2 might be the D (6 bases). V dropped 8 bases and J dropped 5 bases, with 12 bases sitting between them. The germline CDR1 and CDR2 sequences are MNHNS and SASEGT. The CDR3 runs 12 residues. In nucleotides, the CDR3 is TGTGCCAGCCGGGAACGGGGGGAGACCCAGTACTTC. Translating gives CASRERGETQYF.

The CDR3 nucleotides are TGTGCCAGTAGTTCAAGCGGAGGCTCCTACAATGAGCAGTTCTTC. Residues: CASSSSGGSYNEQFF. The gene calls are TRBV19 and TRBJ2-1; tentative D call: TRBD2 (5 bases). Germline V gene data show CDR1 as LNHDA and CDR2 as SQIVND (reference sequence). The germline V and J ends were trimmed by 5 bases and 0 bases, with 11 bases remaining between them. The CDR3 runs 15 residues.

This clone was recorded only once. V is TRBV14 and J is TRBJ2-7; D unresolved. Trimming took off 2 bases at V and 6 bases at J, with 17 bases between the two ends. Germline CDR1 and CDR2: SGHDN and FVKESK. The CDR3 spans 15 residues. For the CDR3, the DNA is TGTGCCAGCAGCCAAAGCGAATCGCGAATCAGCGAGCAGTACTTC. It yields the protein CASSQSESRISEQYF.

For the CDR3, the DNA is TGTGCCAGCAGGCAGGGACAGGGGAACACTGAAGCTTTCTTT. This codes for CASRQGQGNTEAFF. V and J are TRBV28 and TRBJ1-1, with TRBD1 matching 9 bases. This CDR3 has 14 residues. CDR1 and CDR2 from the germline V gene are MDHEN and SYDVKM. Trimming cost V 6 bases and J 1 base; bases outside gene matches: 3. Based on the CDR3 plus reference TRBV28 and TRBJ1-1, the full variable domain is DVKVTQSSRYLVKRTGEKVFLECVQDMDHENMFWYRQDPGLGLRLIYFSYDVKMKEKGDIPEGYSVSREKKERFSLILESASTNQTSMYLCASRQGQGNTEAFFGQGTRLTVV.

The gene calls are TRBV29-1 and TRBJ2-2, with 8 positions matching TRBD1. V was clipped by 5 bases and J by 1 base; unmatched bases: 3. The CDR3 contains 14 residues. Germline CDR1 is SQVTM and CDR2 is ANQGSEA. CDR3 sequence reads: CSVWTGWNTGELFF. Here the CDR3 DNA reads TGCAGCGTTTGGACAGGGTGGAACACCGGGGAGCTGTTTTTT.

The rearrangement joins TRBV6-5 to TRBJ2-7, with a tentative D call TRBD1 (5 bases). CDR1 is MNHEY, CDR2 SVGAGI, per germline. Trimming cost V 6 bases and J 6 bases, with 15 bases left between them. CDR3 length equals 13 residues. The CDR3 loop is CASRANRGSEQYF. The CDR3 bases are TGTGCCAGCAGGGCTAATAGGGGATCCGAGCAGTACTTC.

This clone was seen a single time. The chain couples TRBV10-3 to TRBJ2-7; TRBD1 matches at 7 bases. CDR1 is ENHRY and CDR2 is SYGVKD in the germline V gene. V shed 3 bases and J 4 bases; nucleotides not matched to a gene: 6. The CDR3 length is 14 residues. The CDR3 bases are TGTGCCATCAGTGACGACAGGGCGGAATACGAGCAGTACTTC. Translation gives CAISDDRAEYEQYF.

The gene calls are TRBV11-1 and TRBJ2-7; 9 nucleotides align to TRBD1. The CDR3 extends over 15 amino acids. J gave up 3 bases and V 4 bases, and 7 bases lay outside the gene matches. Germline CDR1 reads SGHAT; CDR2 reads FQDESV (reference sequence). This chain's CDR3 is CASSSNPGQGYEQYF. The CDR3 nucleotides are TGTGCCAGCAGCTCCAATCCGGGACAGGGCTACGAGCAGTACTTC.

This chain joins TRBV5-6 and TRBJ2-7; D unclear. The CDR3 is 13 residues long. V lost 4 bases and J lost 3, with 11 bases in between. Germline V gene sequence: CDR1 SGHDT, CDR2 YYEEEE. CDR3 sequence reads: CASSASVSYEQYF. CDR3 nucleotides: TGTGCCAGCAGCGCCAGCGTAAGCTACGAGCAGTACTTC. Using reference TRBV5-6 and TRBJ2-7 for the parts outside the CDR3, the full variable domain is DAGVTQSPTHLIKTRGQQVTLRCSPKSGHDTVSWYQQALGQGPQFIFQYYEEEERQRGNFPDRFSGHQFPNYSSELNVNALLLGDSALYLCASSASVSYEQYFGPGTRLTVT.

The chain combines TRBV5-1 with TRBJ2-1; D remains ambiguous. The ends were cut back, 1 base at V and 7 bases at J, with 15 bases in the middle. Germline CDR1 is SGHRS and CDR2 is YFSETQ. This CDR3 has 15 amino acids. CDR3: CASSLTALAINEQFF. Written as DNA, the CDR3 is TGCGCCAGCAGCTTGACAGCGCTGGCCATAAATGAGCAGTTCTTC.

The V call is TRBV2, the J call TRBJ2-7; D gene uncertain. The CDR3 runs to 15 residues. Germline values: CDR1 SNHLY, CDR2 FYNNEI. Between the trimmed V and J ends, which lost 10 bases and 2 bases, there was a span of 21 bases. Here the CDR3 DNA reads TGTGCCATCGACGGCTCAAGTGGGCTAGCCTACGAGCAGTACTTC. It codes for CAIDGSSGLAYEQYF.

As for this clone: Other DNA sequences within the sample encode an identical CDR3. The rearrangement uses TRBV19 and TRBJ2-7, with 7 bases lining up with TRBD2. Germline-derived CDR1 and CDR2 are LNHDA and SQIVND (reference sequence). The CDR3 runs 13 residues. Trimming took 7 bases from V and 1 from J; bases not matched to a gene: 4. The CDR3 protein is CASTSGDSYEQYF. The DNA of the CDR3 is TGTGCCAGTACTAGCGGAGATTCCTACGAGCAGTACTTC.

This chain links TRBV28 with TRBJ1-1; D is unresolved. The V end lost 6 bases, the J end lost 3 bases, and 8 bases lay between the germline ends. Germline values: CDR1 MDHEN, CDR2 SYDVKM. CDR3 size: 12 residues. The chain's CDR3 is CASSIGYTEAFF. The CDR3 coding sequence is TGTGCCAGCAGCATTGGGTACACTGAAGCTTTCTTT.

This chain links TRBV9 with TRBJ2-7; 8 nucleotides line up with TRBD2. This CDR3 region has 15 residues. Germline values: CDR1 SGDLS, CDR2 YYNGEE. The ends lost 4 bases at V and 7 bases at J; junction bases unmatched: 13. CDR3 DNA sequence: TGTGCCAGCAGCCCAGGGTCAGCGGGAGTGACGGAGCAGTACTTC. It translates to CASSPGSAGVTEQYF.